Following are 29 T cell receptor beta chains from one sample sequenced in a study of blood T cells in healthy people across ages. Then a second PCR, running roughly 7 to 12 cycles, was carried out with a sample-barcoded 5' primer and a J-beta primer mix. One entry per CDR3 protein results from TCRdb running MiXCR on the 5' RACE reads. Among 850,000 to 1,000,000 distinct CDR3 sequences, around 54% were seen once, and the ten largest hold about a fifth. Sequencing was done on a sample of blood. The source is an older woman in good health.

The rearrangement links TRBV6-5 to TRBJ2-5; tentative D call: TRBD1 (7 bases). This CDR3 region has 19 residues. V was pared by 6 bases and J by 5 bases, with 31 bases between. Germline V gene lookup returns CDR1 MNHEY and CDR2 SVGAGI. The CDR3: CASRSSPESDRVGRETQYF. In DNA, the CDR3 is TGTGCCAGCAGATCCTCCCCAGAATCCGACAGGGTTGGGAGGGAGACCCAGTACTTC.

This chain connects TRBV27 to TRBJ1-2, with a tentative D call TRBD1 (6 bases). This CDR3 contains 17 residues. V lost 5 bases, J lost 4 bases, and 23 bases lay in between. CDR1 MNHEY and CDR2 SMNVEV come from the germline V gene (reference sequence). The DNA for the CDR3 is TGTGCCAGCAGTCGAAGACAGGCGCGCACCGACTTCTATGGCTACACCTTC. Translation gives CASSRRQARTDFYGYTF.

There are a few counts of this clonotype. The chain combines TRBV29-1 with TRBJ2-3, with TRBD2 as a possible D gene (6 bases). The germline V and J ends were trimmed by 7 bases and 6 bases, with 14 bases remaining between them. The V gene's germline CDR1 is SQVTM and CDR2 ANQGSEA. CDR3 length: 12 residues. Here the CDR3 reads CSAVFRGDTQYF. In DNA, the CDR3 is TGCAGCGCCGTGTTTCGGGGGGATACGCAGTATTTT.

The rearrangement uses TRBV10-3 and TRBJ1-2; D remains ambiguous. The V end was cut by 4 bases, the J end by 0 bases, with 6 bases between. The CDR3 totals 13 residues. In germline, CDR1 is ENHRY, CDR2 SYGVKD. The CDR3 loop reads CAISGEANYGYTF. The CDR3 region has the DNA TGTGCCATCAGTGGGGAAGCTAACTATGGCTACACCTTC.

DNA of the CDR3: TGCGCCAGCAGCTTGGGTGACAGGGTCCCCAATGAGCAGTTCTTC. Its translation is CASSLGDRVPNEQFF. The chain carries TRBV5-1 and TRBJ2-1, with TRBD1 identical over 7 bases. Germline V gives CDR1 SGHRS, CDR2 YFSETQ. V lost 0 bases and J lost 6; bases outside the gene matches: 6. The CDR3 contains 15 residues. Looking up the rest from reference TRBV5-1 and TRBJ2-1 gives the full variable domain: KAGVTQTPRYLIKTRGQQVTLSCSPISGHRSVSWYQQTPGQGLQFLFEYFSETQRNKGNFPGRFSGRQFSNSRSEMNVSTLELGDSALYLCASSLGDRVPNEQFFGPGTRLTVL.

In this sample, this clonotype turned up a few times. V is TRBV20-1 and J is TRBJ2-5; tentatively, D is TRBD2 (5 bases). V was cut by 1 base and J by 4 bases, with 16 bases left in between. The germline gives CDR1 DFQATT, CDR2 SNEGSKA (reference sequence). The CDR3 runs 15 residues. The CDR3, as DNA: TGCAGTGCTAGAGCCACCCCCAGCGGATCAGAGACCCAGTACTTC. Amino acids: CSARATPSGSETQYF.

The rearrangement links TRBV28 to TRBJ1-5; a possible D gene is TRBD1 (5 bases). CDR3 length: 12 amino acids. The V gene's germline CDR1 is MDHEN and CDR2 SYDVKM. Deletions cut 10 bases from V and 8 bases from J, with 15 bases between. Here the CDR3 reads CATSHGGEPQHF. DNA of the CDR3: TGTGCCACCTCCCATGGGGGAGAGCCCCAGCATTTT.

This chain uses TRBV5-5 with TRBJ2-3; TRBD1 or TRBD2 may be the D gene (6 bases each). Trimming removed 1 base from V and 0 bases from J, with 15 bases in between. CDR3 size: 17 residues. The germline V gene encodes CDR1 SGHKS and CDR2 YYEKEE (reference sequence). CDR3 loop: CASSLYRGPSSTDTQYF. The CDR3 DNA is TGTGCCAGCAGCTTGTATCGGGGGCCTTCTAGCACAGATACGCAGTATTTT.

V usage is TRBV5-1 and J usage is TRBJ1-5, with D possibly TRBD1 on 5 matching bases. The CDR3 is 18 residues long. V lost 1 base and J lost 3, with 20 bases in between. Germline V CDR1 and CDR2: SGHRS, YFSETQ. The DNA for the CDR3 is TGCGCCAGCAGCTTGAACTCACAGGCTGGAGACGTCAATCAGCCCCAGCATTTT. Translated: CASSLNSQAGDVNQPQHF.

The chain employs TRBV24-1 and TRBJ2-7; D is tentatively TRBD1 or TRBD2 (5 bases each). In germline, CDR1 is KGHDR, CDR2 SFDVKD. The CDR3 contains 14 residues. The ends were cut back, 4 bases at V and 3 bases at J, with 12 bases in the middle. CDR3 sequence (DNA): TGTGCCACCAGTGACGGGGACGTGAACTACGAGCAGTACTTC. Protein product: CATSDGDVNYEQYF.

The V and J genes are TRBV6-2 or TRBV6-3 and TRBJ2-7; the D gene could be TRBD1 or TRBD2 (5 bases each). This CDR3 is built from 17 residues. Germline CDR1 reads MNHEY; CDR2 reads SVGEGT. V lost 6 bases and J 0 bases, leaving 21 bases between the germline ends. The CDR3 region is CASRLNSPGRTSYEQYF. The CDR3 DNA follows: TGTGCCAGCAGACTAAATTCCCCGGGACGAACCTCCTACGAGCAGTACTTC.

The chain is built from TRBV5-4 and TRBJ1-4, with 10 positions matching TRBD1. Germline CDR1 is SGHNT and CDR2 is YYREEE (reference sequence). J gave up 8 bases and V 4 bases, and 14 bases lay outside the gene matches. The CDR3 runs to 17 residues. CDR3 protein: CASSLKGQGGFNEKLFF. CDR3 bases: TGTGCCAGCAGCCTAAAAGGACAGGGGGGGTTCAACGAAAAACTGTTTTTT.

Concerning this clonotype itself: A junction end diverges from the germline sequence, so it may reflect a read error. The rearrangement joins TRBV7-2 to TRBJ2-1; 14 bases are shared with TRBD2. The length of the CDR3 is 15 residues. The germline gives CDR1 SGHTA, CDR2 FQGNSA. The CDR3 sequence is CAGSRGLAGVNEQFF. The CDR3 DNA is TGTGCCGGCAGTCGGGGACTAGCGGGAGTCAATGAGCAGTTCTTC.

V and J are TRBV4-1 and TRBJ2-5; D call uncertain. This CDR3 contains 14 residues. Trimming removed 0 bases from V and 5 bases from J, with 10 bases in between. Germline V gene lookup returns CDR1 MGHRA and CDR2 YSYEKL. The CDR3 coding sequence is TGCGCCAGCAGCCAAGATCCCCGCATGGAGACCCAGTACTTC. It encodes CASSQDPRMETQYF.

This chain links TRBV29-1 with TRBJ2-2, with D possibly matching TRBD2 (6 bases). The V end was cut by 1 base, the J end by 5 bases, with 14 bases between. The germline CDR1 and CDR2 sequences are SQVTM and ANQGSEA. The CDR3 runs to 15 residues. CDR3 sequence (DNA): TGCAGCGTTGAAGCCCGGGAGAGTCGGACCGGGGAGCTGTTTTTT. Amino acids: CSVEARESRTGELFF.

The rearrangement links TRBV29-1 to TRBJ2-1; D perhaps matches TRBD1 (7 bases). The DNA end lines up better with TRBJ2-7; the J call may be wrong. Germline CDR1 SQVTM, CDR2 ANQGSEA. CDR3 length equals 12 residues. CDR3 in amino acids: CSALRGVREQYF. The CDR3 region has the DNA TGCAGCGCTCTCAGGGGGGTCAGGGAGCAGTACTTC.

The chain uses TRBV20-1 and TRBJ2-6; D is ambiguous. CDR3 length: 17 residues. V was shortened by 0 bases and J by 1 base, with 13 bases between the two germline ends. Germline V gives CDR1 DFQATT, CDR2 SNEGSKA (reference sequence). The CDR3 DNA reads TGCAGTGCTAGAGATCCCCTCCGTCTATCTGGGGCCAACGTCCTGACTTTC. Protein: CSARDPLRLSGANVLTF.

This clonotype was seen only a few times. The J gene is TRBJ2-5, the V gene TRBV4-1; unclear D gene. Trimming took off 3 bases at V and 11 bases at J, with 22 bases between the two ends. The V gene's germline CDR1 is MGHRA and CDR2 YSYEKL. CDR3 length equals 15 residues. The CDR3 here is CASSHPGRVPFGQYF. For the CDR3, the DNA is TGCGCCAGCAGCCATCCAGGACGGGTTCCATTTGGGCAGTACTTC.

CDR3 sequence reads: CASSQGLAGISGYNEQFF. CDR3 DNA sequence: TGCGCCAGCAGCCAGGGACTAGCGGGAATTTCGGGCTACAATGAGCAGTTCTTC. The gene calls are TRBV4-3 and TRBJ2-1, with 13 bases identical to TRBD2. Trimming cost V 3 bases and J 3 bases; bases outside gene matches: 8. Germline CDR1 is LGHNA and CDR2 is YSLEER. The CDR3 is made up of 18 amino acids.

The chain links TRBV27 to TRBJ2-1; D gene uncertain. V lost 5 bases to trimming and J lost 0 bases, with 11 bases between them. CDR3 size: 15 residues. CDR1 and CDR2 from the germline V gene are MNHEY and SMNVEV (reference sequence). This CDR3 reads CASSDLHPSYNEQFF. CDR3 bases: TGTGCCAGCAGTGACCTACACCCCTCCTACAATGAGCAGTTCTTC.

This clonotype showed up just once. This chain uses TRBV28 with TRBJ2-1; perhaps TRBD1 as D (5 bases). V lost 11 bases and J 2 bases, leaving 13 bases between the germline ends. Germline-derived CDR1 and CDR2 are MDHEN and SYDVKM. The CDR3 loop spans 13 amino acids. The CDR3 sequence is CAAQDITYNEQFF. The CDR3 nucleotides read TGTGCCGCTCAGGACATCACCTACAATGAGCAGTTCTTC.

This clonotype came up a few times. The chain links TRBV28 to TRBJ2-5; TRBD2 matches 10 bases. This CDR3 spans 14 amino acids. Germline loops: CDR1 MDHEN, CDR2 SYDVKM. V was pared by 2 bases and J by 4 bases, with 1 base of the junction left unmatched. The CDR3 nucleotides read TGTGCCAGCAGTTTAATAGCGGGAGGAGAGACCCAGTACTTC. This gives the protein CASSLIAGGETQYF.

The rearrangement uses TRBV7-8 and TRBJ2-7; 9 positions match TRBD1. The germline CDR1 and CDR2 sequences are SGHVS and FQNEAQ. Trimming removed 3 bases from V and 3 bases from J; junction bases left unmatched: 9. This CDR3 is 16 amino acids long. DNA for the CDR3: TGTGCCAGCAGCTTCGAACAGGGGGCGGGTTTCTACGAGCAGTACTTC. It codes for CASSFEQGAGFYEQYF.

The chain couples TRBV15 to TRBJ1-1; no clear D gene. Germline CDR1 and CDR2: LNHNV and YYDKDF (reference sequence). With 5 bases removed from V and 1 base from J, the gap between germline ends came to 5 bases. The CDR3 extends over 12 amino acids. The CDR3 region has the DNA TGTGCCACCAGCCGACAGAACACTGAAGCTTTCTTT. It encodes CATSRQNTEAFF.

The chain carries TRBV5-1 and TRBJ2-3; D is perhaps TRBD1 (5 bases). The V gene's germline CDR1 is SGHRS and CDR2 YFSETQ. Trimming pared 0 bases from V and 1 base from J, leaving 15 bases between. This CDR3 comprises 17 residues. The CDR3 sequence is CASSLAIGQGGTDTQYF. CDR3 nucleotides: TGCGCCAGCAGCTTGGCTATTGGGCAGGGCGGCACAGATACGCAGTATTTT.

This chain uses TRBV5-1 with TRBJ2-3, with 7 bases identical to TRBD1. The V gene end was trimmed by 6 bases and the J gene end by 4 bases; junction bases not matched to a gene: 11. Germline V gives CDR1 SGHRS, CDR2 YFSETQ. The CDR3 is made up of 15 amino acids. CDR3 region: CASTLGTASSDTQYF. The CDR3 coding sequence is TGCGCCAGCACTCTTGGGACAGCGTCTTCAGATACGCAGTATTTT.

V gene TRBV13 combines with J gene TRBJ2-4, with 8 bases matching TRBD2. With the DNA end fitting TRBJ2-7 better, the J assignment may be wrong. Germline values: CDR1 PRHDT, CDR2 FYEKMQ (reference sequence). The CDR3 is made up of 14 amino acids. The CDR3 DNA is TGTGCCAGCTCATGGCGGGAGGATGATTACGAGCAGTACTTC. Its protein is CASSWREDDYEQYF.

The chain couples TRBV5-1 to TRBJ2-1; either TRBD1 or TRBD2 may fit D (5 bases each). Looked up from germline, CDR1 is SGHRS and CDR2 is YFSETQ. CDR3 length: 16 amino acids. V was shortened by 5 bases and J by 0 bases, with 15 bases between the two germline ends. The CDR3 region has the DNA TGCGCCAGCAGACCCGAATCAGGGAGCTCCTACAATGAGCAGTTCTTC. Its translation is CASRPESGSSYNEQFF. The full variable domain, rest sourced from reference TRBV5-1 and TRBJ2-1, is KAGVTQTPRYLIKTRGQQVTLSCSPISGHRSVSWYQQTPGQGLQFLFEYFSETQRNKGNFPGRFSGRQFSNSRSEMNVSTLELGDSALYLCASRPESGSSYNEQFFGPGTRLTVL.

This chain joins TRBV4-2 and TRBJ2-4; 13 bases line up with TRBD2. The J call may be faulty, since TRBJ2-7 better matches the DNA end. This CDR3 has 16 amino acids. Germline CDR1 LGHNA, CDR2 YNFKEQ. The CDR3 bases are TGTGCCAGCAGCCGAGGGACTAGCGGGGTCTCCTACGAGCAGTACTTC. Its translation is CASSRGTSGVSYEQYF.